This TCR beta chain comes out of a study of T cells in Graves' hyperthyroidism and ophthalmopathy. Findings of the study overall: Most thyroid clonotypes expanded above 0.001 appeared in blood too.

Uncontrolled infection, other autoimmune disease, pregnancy or lactation disqualified patients from enrolment. There were TCR beta CDR3 regions amplified from RNA transcripts. With the HTBI primer set, the TCR CDR3 went through a first round of RT-PCR. TCRdb reprocessed the multiplex PCR reads via MiXCR and lists one record per CDR3 protein. The sample comprises tens of thousands of distinct CDR3 sequences, roughly 45% of which are singletons, and about 9.4% rests with the top ten. This clonotype was counted many times. What it binds is unknown. The germline gives CDR1 MNHNY, CDR2 SVGAGI (reference sequence). V trimming: 1 base; J trimming: 8 bases; junction bases outside the gene matches: 9. This CDR3 is 16 amino acids long.

This TCR was sampled from a woman in her twenties or thirties with Graves' hyperthyroidism. Sequencing was carried out using blood. The chain is built from TRBV6-6 and TRBJ2-1; 9 nucleotides agree with TRBD2. CDR3 loop: CASSYFLGSGSDEQFF. For the CDR3, the DNA is TGTGCCAGCAGTTACTTTCTTGGTAGCGGGAGCGATGAGCAGTTCTTC.